This entry lists 7 T cell receptor beta chains sequenced from one sample in a study of OX40 agonist ivuxolimab in advanced cancers. The library came from the immunoSEQ multiplex PCR assay. Imported from immuneACCESS, the table was reduced by TCRdb to in-frame sequences with V and J called. These copies leave out some clones; in studies compared against another copy, an unresolved V gene accounts for under half, and the cause of the remainder is not known. The sample profile shows roughly 34,000 clones; roughly nine tenths of them were found once. Jointly, the top ten make up 35% to 45% of the sample. Material: CD4+ or CD8+ T cells sorted from blood, obtained in a trial of the OX40 agonist ivuxolimab. The receptors shown here come from an adult with an advanced solid tumor such as melanoma, head and neck, liver or kidney cancer.

This chain joins TRBV7-9 and TRBJ2-1; 8 bases map to TRBD2. The CDR3 has 16 residues. With 1 base clipped from V and 0 bases from J, the junction kept 2 bases outside the gene matches. Germline lookup yields CDR1 SEHNR and CDR2 FQNEAQ (reference sequence). The CDR3 DNA reads as TGTGCCAGCAGCTTAGGTCTAGCGGGCTCCTACAATGAGCAGTTCTTC. Protein: CASSLGLAGSYNEQFF.

The V call is TRBV9, the J call TRBJ2-1; 7 bases agree with TRBD2. Germline V gene lookup returns CDR1 SGDLS and CDR2 YYNGEE. The CDR3 is 16 residues long. V lost 4 bases and J lost 5; bases outside the gene matches: 12. CDR3 DNA sequence: TGTGCCAGCAGCCCTCGAAGGGAGGGTTTGAACAATGAGCAGTTCTTC. Translated: CASSPRREGLNNEQFF. Full variable domain (missing parts from reference TRBV9 and TRBJ2-1): DSGVTQTPKHLITATGQRVTLRCSPRSGDLSVYWYQQSLDQGLQFLIQYYNGEERAKGNILERFSAQQFPDLHSELNLSSLELGDSALYFCASSPRREGLNNEQFFGPGTRLTVL.

The rearrangement joins TRBV27 to TRBJ2-3; 8 bases are shared with TRBD2. The CDR3 length is 16 residues. Germline V gene lookup returns CDR1 MNHEY and CDR2 SMNVEV (reference sequence). V was clipped by 4 bases and J by 2 bases; unmatched bases: 8. The CDR3 region is CASSSGGGGITDTQYF. Here the CDR3 DNA reads TGTGCCAGCAGTTCGGGGGGGGGCGGTATCACAGATACGCAGTATTTT.

This clone came up a few times. The chain couples TRBV6-1 to TRBJ1-1; D remains ambiguous. The CDR3 length is 11 residues. Germline V gives CDR1 MNHNS, CDR2 SASEGT. Trimming took 11 bases from V and 1 from J, leaving 8 bases between them. The chain's CDR3 is CAHHANTEAFF. DNA for the CDR3: TGTGCCCACCACGCGAACACTGAAGCTTTCTTT.

Remarks on this clone: Sequence at one end of the junction differs from germline and may be a read error. The chain employs TRBV28 and TRBJ2-7; TRBD2 might be the D (6 bases). The CDR3 runs 19 residues. The germline V gene has CDR1 MDHEN and CDR2 SYDVKM. The CDR3 region has the DNA TGTGCCAACAGTTCTTATATCGGGGGTAGCGGAGTAAACCCCTACGAGCAGTACTTC. Its translation: CANSSYIGGSGVNPYEQYF.

The chain couples TRBV4-1 to TRBJ2-7, with 10 positions matching TRBD1. The junction had 10 bases not matched to a gene; V was cut back by 3 bases and J by 5 bases. The CDR3 totals 16 residues. CDR1 and CDR2 (germline): MGHRA, YSYEKL. CDR3 nucleotides: TGCGCCAGCAGCCATCTACCGGGACAGGGGTACGACGAGCAGTACTTC. It is translated as CASSHLPGQGYDEQYF.

The V gene is TRBV5-4, the J gene TRBJ2-7, with 7 positions matching TRBD2. The CDR3 extends over 15 amino acids. V lost 2 bases and J lost 3; bases outside the gene matches: 8. The V gene's germline CDR1 is SGHNT and CDR2 YYREEE (reference sequence). The CDR3 DNA sequence: TGTGCCAGCAGCTTCCCGGGACTAACCCGCTACGAGCAGTACTTC. Translation: CASSFPGLTRYEQYF.